The 23 T cell receptor beta chains presented below share a single source sample, sequenced in a study of cytomegalovirus exposure and HLA in healthy donors (TCRdb year 2017). Preparation of the library involved the immunoSEQ multiplex PCR assay. The multiplex PCR relied on a mix of 60 forward primers for TCR Vbeta segments and 13 reverse primers for TCR Jbeta segments. Drawn from immuneACCESS, this table holds only the in-frame rearrangements with V and J called that TCRdb kept. Clones are partly lost; checked studies trace under half to an unresolved V gene and leave the rest unexplained. The sample has about 150,000 clones on record, about 80% of them singletons. Together, the top ten hold around 2% of the sample. Material: PBMCs. These receptors came from a man aged 25 to 40 in good health and CMV-seronegative.

This clone came up a few times. The sample holds other DNA sequences that translate to the same CDR3. V and J are TRBV28 and TRBJ2-7; tentative D call: TRBD2 (6 bases). V shed 5 bases and J shed 3 bases, with 8 bases lying between them. Germline CDR1 reads MDHEN; CDR2 reads SYDVKM. CDR3 length: 12 amino acids. The CDR3 spells CASSPGGYEQYF. The CDR3, as DNA: TGTGCCAGCAGTCCCGGGGGCTACGAGCAGTACTTC.

This clone was counted between two and nine times. The chain employs TRBV19 and TRBJ2-3; 7 bases fit TRBD1. Trimming cost V 4 bases and J 2 bases; bases outside gene matches: 6. CDR3 length: 15 residues. Germline V gives CDR1 LNHDA, CDR2 SQIVND (reference sequence). Here the CDR3 DNA reads TGTGCCAGTAGTACCTTGACAGGGTACACAGATACGCAGTATTTT. Protein product: CASSTLTGYTDTQYF.

CDR3 loop: CASSESVIEQYF. In DNA form, the CDR3 reads TGTGCCAGCAGTGAATCGGTAATCGAGCAGTACTTC. The rearrangement joins TRBV25-1 to TRBJ2-5; D is ambiguous. With the DNA end fitting TRBJ2-7 better, the J assignment may be wrong. Looked up from germline, CDR1 is MGHDK and CDR2 is SYGVNS. The CDR3 spans 12 residues.

The chain couples TRBV30 to TRBJ2-7; TRBD1 agrees at 9 bases. V shed 4 bases and J 3 bases; nucleotides not matched to a gene: 7. The V gene's germline CDR1 is GTSNPN and CDR2 SVGIG (reference sequence). The length of the CDR3 is 14 residues. The DNA of the CDR3 is TGTGCCTGGACTCAACCGGGACAGGGCTACGAGCAGTACTTC. Translation: CAWTQPGQGYEQYF.

The genes are TRBV7-9 and TRBJ2-7, with D possibly TRBD2 on 5 matching bases. Trimming cost V 2 bases and J 0 bases, with 11 bases left between them. In germline, CDR1 is SEHNR, CDR2 FQNEAQ (reference sequence). The length of the CDR3 is 15 residues. In DNA form, the CDR3 reads TGTGCCAGCAGCTTATCCTCGGCGGGCTCCTACGAGCAGTACTTC. Protein: CASSLSSAGSYEQYF.

This chain connects TRBV28 to TRBJ2-5, with TRBD2 identical over 11 bases. This CDR3 spans 16 amino acids. Trimming took 7 bases from V and 1 from J; bases not matched to a gene: 8. Looked up from germline, CDR1 is MDHEN and CDR2 is SYDVKM. CDR3 DNA sequence: TGTGCCAGCACCGGACTAGCGGGCGCCCCCCAAGAGACCCAGTACTTC. It is translated as CASTGLAGAPQETQYF. The variable domain in full, with the rest retrieved from reference TRBV28 and TRBJ2-5, is DVKVTQSSRYLVKRTGEKVFLECVQDMDHENMFWYRQDPGLGLRLIYFSYDVKMKEKGDIPEGYSVSREKKERFSLILESASTNQTSMYLCASTGLAGAPQETQYFGPGTRLLVL.

The gene calls are TRBV9 and TRBJ2-5, with D unresolved. CDR3 length equals 13 residues. Per the germline V gene, CDR1 is SGDLS and CDR2 is YYNGEE. V dropped 2 bases and J dropped 5 bases, with 10 bases sitting between them. CDR3 nucleotide sequence: TGTGCCAGCAGCGTTGACACCGCGGAGACCCAGTACTTC. Translation gives CASSVDTAETQYF.

This chain links TRBV2 with TRBJ2-3; 9 bases fit TRBD2. V lost 6 bases and J lost 0; bases outside the gene matches: 4. The CDR3 covers 15 residues. CDR1 SNHLY and CDR2 FYNNEI come from the germline V gene. CDR3 protein: CASRPTSGSTDTQYF. CDR3 nucleotide sequence: TGTGCCAGCAGGCCAACTAGCGGGAGCACAGATACGCAGTATTTT.

The chain couples TRBV4-2 to TRBJ2-2, with D perhaps TRBD2 (5 bases). Germline CDR1 is LGHNA and CDR2 is YNFKEQ. The CDR3 covers 20 residues. The V and J ends lost 4 bases and 1 base respectively, with 25 bases between them. This CDR3 reads CASSRLTRTPRERNTGELFF. The CDR3 nucleotides read TGTGCCAGCAGCCGTCTCACCCGGACTCCAAGGGAGAGGAACACCGGGGAGCTGTTTTTT.

V gene TRBV28 combines with J gene TRBJ2-7; 12 nucleotides agree with TRBD1. V was clipped by 6 bases and J by 2 bases; unmatched bases: 2. CDR1 and CDR2 (germline): MDHEN, SYDVKM. The CDR3 totals 14 residues. For the CDR3, the DNA is TGTGCCAGCAGGGGACAGGGGGCAACCTACGAGCAGTACTTC. This codes for CASRGQGATYEQYF.

This clone was found a few times. The V call is TRBV5-1, the J call TRBJ2-5; possibly TRBD2 for D (7 bases). This CDR3 has 15 amino acids. V lost 3 bases to trimming and J lost 4 bases, with 16 bases between them. Germline CDR1 and CDR2: SGHRS and YFSETQ. CDR3 amino acids: CASSSRGGSSETQYF. CDR3 sequence (DNA): TGCGCCAGCAGCTCGAGGGGGGGATCCTCAGAGACCCAGTACTTC.

The chain is built from TRBV30 and TRBJ2-3, with a tentative D call TRBD1 (6 bases). Trimming took off 0 bases at V and 4 bases at J, with 14 bases between the two ends. The CDR3 has 15 amino acids. Germline V gene data show CDR1 as GTSNPN and CDR2 as SVGIG (reference sequence). CDR3 loop: CAWSVRGAGADTQYF. Here the CDR3 DNA reads TGTGCCTGGAGTGTAAGAGGCGCAGGGGCAGATACGCAGTATTTT. The full variable domain, its missing parts supplied by reference TRBV30 and TRBJ2-3, is SQTIHQWPATLVQPVGSPLSLECTVEGTSNPNLYWYRQAAGRGLQLLFYSVGIGQISSEVPQNLSASRPQDRQFILSSKKLLLSDSGFYLCAWSVRGAGADTQYFGPGTRLTVL.

This clone was observed a single time. The chain couples TRBV6-5 to TRBJ1-2; weak D call: TRBD1 (6 bases). Trimming cost V 2 bases and J 2 bases, with 12 bases left between them. The CDR3 runs to 15 residues. Germline V gives CDR1 MNHEY, CDR2 SVGAGI. CDR3 bases: TGTGCCAGCAGTTACGCCTCAACAGGGAACTATGGCTACACCTTC. This gives the protein CASSYASTGNYGYTF.

The chain recombines TRBV5-6 with TRBJ2-3, with unresolved D. Germline loops: CDR1 SGHDT, CDR2 YYEEEE. Trimming removed 0 bases from V and 6 bases from J, with 8 bases in between. The CDR3 runs to 13 residues. This chain's CDR3 is CASSLVPSDTQYF. In nucleotides, the CDR3 is TGTGCCAGCAGCTTGGTGCCTAGTGATACGCAGTATTTT.

This chain links TRBV20-1 with TRBJ1-2; 9 nucleotides line up with TRBD1. The V segment lost 8 bases and the J segment 8 bases; nucleotides outside the gene matches: 6. This CDR3 has 11 residues. From germline, CDR1 is DFQATT and CDR2 SNEGSKA (reference sequence). This CDR3 reads CSPGTGIGYTF. The CDR3 coding sequence is TGCAGTCCCGGGACAGGGATCGGCTACACCTTC.

This sequence joins TRBV19 and TRBJ2-2; no clear D gene. Germline assignment: CDR1 LNHDA and CDR2 SQIVND (reference sequence). The CDR3 length is 13 residues. V was shortened by 9 bases and J by 7 bases, with 15 bases between the two germline ends. CDR3 coding DNA: TGTGCCAGCATCTCCGGGTTGGTCGGGGAGCTGTTTTTT. It codes for CASISGLVGELFF.

The J gene is TRBJ1-3, the V gene TRBV6-5, with D tentatively TRBD1 (5 bases). This CDR3 is built from 15 residues. CDR1 MNHEY and CDR2 SVGAGI come from the germline V gene. Trimming left V 0 bases short and J 2 bases short, with 8 bases between. The chain's CDR3 is CASSYSGRAGNTIYF. The CDR3 nucleotides read TGTGCCAGCAGTTACTCCGGCAGGGCTGGAAACACCATATATTTT.

The chain employs TRBV9 and TRBJ2-5; the match to TRBD1 covers 7 bases. This CDR3 is 13 amino acids long. V trimming: 4 bases; J trimming: 11 bases; junction bases outside the gene matches: 11. Germline CDR1 reads SGDLS; CDR2 reads YYNGEE. The CDR3 DNA reads TGTGCCAGCAGCCAAAACCCGGGACAGCCACAGTACTTC. Translation gives CASSQNPGQPQYF.

This chain connects TRBV13 to TRBJ2-7; TRBD1 matches at 10 bases. Germline V CDR1 and CDR2: PRHDT, FYEKMQ (reference sequence). The CDR3 has 14 amino acids. With V trimmed by 5 bases and J by 5 bases, 6 bases remained unmatched. The CDR3: CASSGGQGMNEQYF. The CDR3 nucleotides read TGTGCCAGCAGCGGGGGACAGGGGATGAACGAGCAGTACTTC.

The sample holds a few counts of this clone. The V gene is TRBV19, the J gene TRBJ2-5, with a possible D match to TRBD2 (6 bases). CDR3 length equals 12 residues. V was shortened by 5 bases and J by 12 bases, with 16 bases between the two germline ends. The germline CDR1 and CDR2 sequences are LNHDA and SQIVND (reference sequence). In DNA, the CDR3 is TGTGCCAGTAGTTATCTGTCTGGCGGGAAGTACTTC. Translated, it gives CASSYLSGGKYF.

This chain uses TRBV12-1 with TRBJ2-7; TRBD1, the table's D call, lacks a check against the DNA. TRBV12-1 is deemed a pseudogene. This CDR3 spans 14 amino acids. Written as DNA, the CDR3 is TGTGCCAGCAGCTCTCCTAAAAGACACCGGCAGCAGTACTTC. This gives the protein CASSSPKRHRQQYF.

This clone occurred once. The chain links TRBV29-1 to TRBJ2-1; 7 bases align to TRBD2. J gave up 3 bases and V 3 bases, and 8 bases lay outside the gene matches. The germline gives CDR1 SQVTM, CDR2 ANQGSEA. The CDR3 contains 15 residues. The CDR3 sequence is CSVDAASGSYNEQFF. CDR3 nucleotides: TGCAGCGTTGACGCGGCTAGCGGAAGCTACAATGAGCAGTTCTTC.

The chain links TRBV28 to TRBJ2-7; D not certain. This CDR3 has 15 amino acids. The V gene's germline CDR1 is MDHEN and CDR2 SYDVKM. The V gene lost 4 bases and the J gene lost 3 bases, with 16 bases spanning the gap. The CDR3 DNA reads TGTGCCAGCAGTTCCTTTCCGCCCGGTGACTACGAGCAGTACTTC. This encodes CASSSFPPGDYEQYF.